One sample yielded the 19 T cell receptor beta chains listed below, sequenced in a study of regulatory T cells in long-lasting Graves disease. As for time point: newly diagnosed GD, antithyroid drugs for less than 3 months. Making the TCR library involved RNA that had been extracted from PBMCs. TCR beta libraries were built with iRepertoire HTBI primers and Arm-PCR of CDR3 regions. TCRdb recomputed calls from the multiplex PCR reads with MiXCR, one row per CDR3 protein. In the table there are about 440,000 distinct CDR3 sequences, about a sixth of which are singletons. These data also featured in a second study, about T cells in Graves' hyperthyroidism and ophthalmopathy.

The starting material was peripheral blood mononuclear cells (PBMCs), obtained at new diagnosis, from a patient treated with antithyroid drugs. Every receptor here comes from a woman aged 30 to 39 with Graves disease.

With respect to this clonotype: This likely traces to a read error, being one base from a far larger clone. The J gene is TRBJ2-7, the V gene TRBV13, with D uncertain. CDR1 and CDR2 (germline): PRHDT, FYEKMQ (reference sequence). The CDR3 sequence is 15 residues long. In nucleotides, the CDR3 is TGTGCCAGCAGTTTTTCATCCAGAACTCCCTACGAGCTGTACTTC. Translating gives CASSFSSRTPYELYF.

This chain connects TRBV18 to TRBJ2-1; unclear D gene. This CDR3 has 12 residues. V was trimmed by 0 bases and J by 9 bases, leaving 6 bases between them. Germline V gives CDR1 KGHSH, CDR2 LQKENI. This CDR3 reads CASSPPGFEQFF. CDR3 DNA: TGTGCCAGCTCACCACCGGGTTTTGAGCAGTTCTTC.

The sample holds many counts of this clonotype. The chain recombines TRBV20-1 with TRBJ2-1; possible D gene TRBD1, 5 bases. Germline-derived CDR1 and CDR2 are DFQATT and SNEGSKA (reference sequence). Trimming removed 8 bases from V and 6 bases from J, with 20 bases in between. The CDR3 length is 14 residues. The CDR3 coding sequence is TGCAGTTCAACAAAGGGGTCTGGTGGCAATGAGCAGTTCTTC. The encoded protein is CSSTKGSGGNEQFF.

This clonotype was seen at least ten times. This chain connects TRBV6-1 to TRBJ2-3; TRBD1 matches 8 bases. V was pared by 6 bases and J by 7 bases, with 12 bases of the junction left unmatched. Germline V gene sequence: CDR1 MNHNS, CDR2 SASEGT. This CDR3 has 15 amino acids. The CDR3 sequence is CASRGGQGTAYTQYF. Here the CDR3 DNA reads TGTGCCAGCAGAGGAGGACAGGGTACCGCTTATACGCAGTATTTT.

This clonotype was recorded many times. The J gene is TRBJ2-5, the V gene TRBV7-2; weak D call: TRBD1 (5 bases). Trimming left V 3 bases short and J 5 bases short, with 19 bases between. CDR3 length: 16 amino acids. In germline, CDR1 is SGHTA, CDR2 FQGNSA. The CDR3 sequence is CASSFLEGAQRETQYF. CDR3 in DNA: TGTGCCAGCAGCTTTCTTGAAGGGGCGCAAAGGGAGACCCAGTACTTC.

The genes are TRBV5-4 and TRBJ2-1; TRBD2 matches at 12 bases. V lost 4 bases and J lost 9; bases outside the gene matches: 14. Germline CDR1 and CDR2: SGHNT and YYREEE (reference sequence). The CDR3 runs 17 residues. CDR3 sequence: CASSLEFLTSGRGEQFF. CDR3 nucleotide sequence: TGTGCCAGCAGCCTGGAGTTTTTGACTAGCGGGAGAGGTGAGCAGTTCTTC.

This rearrangement joins TRBV15 to TRBJ2-7; D is perhaps TRBD2 (6 bases). This CDR3 has 17 residues. Germline lookup yields CDR1 LNHNV and CDR2 YYDKDF (reference sequence). V gave up 0 bases and J gave up 4 bases, with 19 bases separating them. The DNA of the CDR3 is TGTGCCACCAGCAGAGATTTCGTAGGGACTGGCGGATACGAGCAGTACTTC. Its protein product is CATSRDFVGTGGYEQYF.

V and J are TRBV6-2 or TRBV6-3 and TRBJ2-4; D is unclear. The CDR3 runs to 15 residues. Germline V gene sequence: CDR1 MNHEY, CDR2 SVGEGT. V was shortened by 2 bases and J by 0 bases, with 8 bases between the two germline ends. DNA for the CDR3: TGTGCCAGCAGTTACGAGGCTCTAGCCAAAAACATTCAGTACTTC. This encodes CASSYEALAKNIQYF.

This clonotype was detected only a few times. J is TRBJ1-1 and V is TRBV27; possible D gene TRBD1, 6 bases. CDR3 length: 12 residues. CDR1 is MNHEY, CDR2 SMNVEV, per germline (reference sequence). Trimming cost V 6 bases and J 7 bases, with 12 bases left between them. The CDR3 DNA reads as TGTGCCAGCAGGGGAGCAGGGGATGAAGCTTTCTTT. This codes for CASRGAGDEAFF.

This clonotype was counted many times. This sequence joins TRBV2 and TRBJ2-2; D might be TRBD2 (5 bases). The CDR3 sequence is 14 residues long. Per germline, CDR1 SNHLY and CDR2 FYNNEI. Trimming cost V 3 bases and J 7 bases, with 12 bases left between them. CDR3 DNA sequence: TGTGCCAGCAGTGACAATCCCGGGAACGGGGAGCTGTTTTTT. Protein product: CASSDNPGNGELFF.

This clonotype was seen at least ten times. This sequence joins TRBV10-3 and TRBJ1-3; no clear D gene. Trimming left V 4 bases short and J 0 bases short, with 16 bases between. This CDR3 has 17 residues. Germline V gene sequence: CDR1 ENHRY, CDR2 SYGVKD. The CDR3 DNA reads TGTGCCATCAGTGGGGCGTATGGGGATAACTCTGGAAACACCATATATTTT. Translating gives CAISGAYGDNSGNTIYF.

This clonotype occurred many times. The chain employs TRBV11-3 and TRBJ2-1, with D unclear. V lost 0 bases to trimming and J lost 8 bases, with 5 bases between them. The CDR3 covers 12 residues. Germline V gene sequence: CDR1 SGHNT, CDR2 YENEEA. In nucleotides, the CDR3 is TGTGCCAGCAGCTTAGATGCGGATGAGCAGTTCTTC. It encodes CASSLDADEQFF.

This clonotype turned up a few times. This chain links TRBV30 with TRBJ2-5; 8 bases align to TRBD2. This CDR3 has 15 residues. Trimming at V came to 0 bases and at J to 5 bases, leaving 8 bases not matched to a gene. Germline V gene sequence: CDR1 GTSNPN, CDR2 SVGIG (reference sequence). CDR3 in DNA: TGTGCCTGGAGTGTAGGAGTAGCGGGGACTGAGACCCAGTACTTC. It specifies CAWSVGVAGTETQYF.

This clonotype was observed at least ten times. The chain recombines TRBV20-1 with TRBJ2-3; D call uncertain. CDR1 DFQATT and CDR2 SNEGSKA come from the germline V gene (reference sequence). V lost 4 bases to trimming and J lost 0 bases, with 11 bases between them. The CDR3 length is 14 residues. The CDR3 bases are TGCAGTGCTACTCCGGGCCCAAGCACAGATACGCAGTATTTT. It yields the protein CSATPGPSTDTQYF.

This chain joins TRBV6-1 and TRBJ2-5; TRBD2 matches 7 bases. The V gene's germline CDR1 is MNHNS and CDR2 SASEGT. V dropped 10 bases and J dropped 5; count of bases not matched to a gene: 13. This CDR3 has 14 amino acids. The CDR3 region is CAIKGTTSGETQYF. The DNA of the CDR3 is TGTGCCATCAAAGGGACTACCTCGGGGGAGACCCAGTACTTC.

This clonotype was found many times. Written as DNA, the CDR3 is TGTGCCAGCAGCGGCGACAGAACTAATGAAAAACTGTTTTTT. Amino acids: CASSGDRTNEKLFF. V usage is TRBV11-2 and J usage is TRBJ1-4, with D possibly matching TRBD1 (5 bases). The CDR3 covers 14 residues. Trimming took 5 bases from V and 1 from J, leaving 8 bases between them. CDR1 is SGHAT and CDR2 is FQNNGV in the germline V gene.

This clonotype was counted ten times or more. This chain links TRBV5-1 with TRBJ1-2, with D perhaps TRBD1 (6 bases). The germline gives CDR1 SGHRS, CDR2 YFSETQ. Trimming pared 1 base from V and 4 bases from J, leaving 14 bases between. The CDR3 runs to 15 residues. CDR3: CASSLTGTTSYGYTF. CDR3 sequence (DNA): TGCGCCAGCAGCTTGACAGGGACTACTTCCTATGGCTACACCTTC.

This clonotype showed up many times. This chain joins TRBV11-2 and TRBJ2-7; the match to TRBD2 covers 13 bases. From germline, CDR1 is SGHAT and CDR2 FQNNGV. The CDR3 runs 18 residues. Germline trimming cut 6 bases from V and 0 bases from J; bases unmatched to any gene: 11. In nucleotides, the CDR3 is TGTGCCAGCAGGGGACTAGCGGGAACAATTAGGAGCTCCTACGAGCAGTACTTC. It encodes CASRGLAGTIRSSYEQYF.

V is TRBV2 and J is TRBJ2-4; D gene ambiguous. The V gene lost 4 bases and the J gene lost 8 bases, with 12 bases spanning the gap. Germline loops: CDR1 SNHLY, CDR2 FYNNEI. This CDR3 region has 13 residues. CDR3 nucleotide sequence: TGTGCCAGCAGTGGTTTTCTATTCGACATTCAGTACTTC. Its translation is CASSGFLFDIQYF.